This TCR beta chain was captured by sequencing in a study of technical replicates of blood from a few donors. The table came from immunoSEQ multiplex PCR; TCRdb's copy has only in-frame clones and leaves some out. The sample comprises about 89,000 clones, roughly 94% of which are singletons, and 0.24% rests with the top ten. With 4 bases removed from V and 6 bases from J, the gap between germline ends came to 17 bases. The CDR3 runs to 15 residues. Germline loops: CDR1 ENHRY, CDR2 SYGVKD. This receptor was obtained from a human donor in good health. Material: T cells isolated from PBMCs. The chain employs TRBV10-3 and TRBJ2-3; D perhaps matches TRBD2 (6 bases). The CDR3 DNA reads as TGTGCCATCAGTGTAGTCAAGACGGGGGTCGATACGCAGTATTTT. Translation gives CAISVVKTGVDTQYF.